The 13 T cell receptor beta chains presented below share a single source sample, sequenced in a study of cytomegalovirus exposure and HLA in healthy donors. PCR primers comprised 60 Vbeta and 13 Jbeta primers. Some clones are missing from TCRdb's copy, which holds only in-frame ones; the method was immunoSEQ multiplex PCR. This sample has over 110,000 clones, with roughly four fifths found just once. Sequencing was done on a sample of PBMCs. The source is a male donor in good health and CMV-seronegative.

This clone has only a few counts. V is TRBV6-6 and J is TRBJ2-5; TRBD2 matches at 7 bases. The trim removed 5 bases at V and 2 bases at J, leaving 2 bases unmatched. The CDR3 sequence is 13 residues long. Germline CDR1 is MNHNY and CDR2 is SVGAGI (reference sequence). Here the CDR3 reads CASSPRGQETQYF. CDR3 bases: TGTGCCAGCAGTCCGCGGGGGCAAGAGACCCAGTACTTC.

The chain joins TRBV6-5 to TRBJ1-1; D not certain. The CDR3 spans 13 residues. CDR1 is MNHEY and CDR2 is SVGAGI in the germline V gene. V lost 2 bases and J 4 bases, leaving 8 bases between the germline ends. CDR3: CASSYRETTEAFF. The CDR3 DNA follows: TGTGCCAGCAGTTACCGGGAAACCACTGAAGCTTTCTTT.

The V call is TRBV27, the J call TRBJ2-1; D is possibly TRBD2 (6 bases). The CDR3 consists of 18 residues. V was clipped by 6 bases and J by 2 bases, with 23 bases between them. The germline CDR1 and CDR2 sequences are MNHEY and SMNVEV (reference sequence). The DNA for the CDR3 is TGTGCCAGCAGCCCCCCCGACTTCAGCGGGCGTGCCTACAATGAGCAGTTCTTC. Translated: CASSPPDFSGRAYNEQFF.

The chain carries TRBV9 and TRBJ2-3, with TRBD2 matching 8 bases. The CDR3 sequence is 14 residues long. Trimming took 10 bases from V and 6 from J; bases not matched to a gene: 13. Germline CDR1 is SGDLS and CDR2 is YYNGEE. DNA for the CDR3: TGTGCCTCGGCCCCGGGAGGGCTAGGGGATACGCAGTATTTT. This codes for CASAPGGLGDTQYF.

This chain connects TRBV7-6 to TRBJ2-1, with D perhaps matching TRBD1 (6 bases). The V gene lost 1 base and the J gene lost 6 bases, with 10 bases spanning the gap. This CDR3 is built from 14 residues. Germline CDR1 and CDR2: SGHVS and FNYEAQ. In nucleotides, the CDR3 is TGTGCCAGCAGCTTAGGCAGGGGCGGCAATGAGCAGTTCTTC. Its protein is CASSLGRGGNEQFF.

This chain uses TRBV7-3 with TRBJ2-1; no definite D call. Germline V lookup: CDR1 SGHTA, CDR2 FQGTGA. Trimming shortened V by 0 bases and J by 4 bases, and 13 bases separated the two germline ends. CDR3 length: 16 amino acids. The CDR3 sequence is CASSLTPRSSYNEQFF. CDR3 nucleotides: TGTGCCAGCAGCTTAACCCCTAGAAGCTCTTACAATGAGCAGTTCTTC. Drawing the rest from reference TRBV7-3 and TRBJ2-1, the complete variable domain is GAGVSQTPSNKVTEKGKYVELRCDPISGHTALYWYRQSLGQGPEFLIYFQGTGAADDSGLPNDRFFAVRPEGSVSTLKIQRTERGDSAVYLCASSLTPRSSYNEQFFGPGTRLTVL.

The CDR3 is CASSSIGTSGRAREQFF. The CDR3 DNA reads as TGTGCCAGCAGCTCTATTGGGACTAGCGGGAGGGCACGTGAGCAGTTCTTC. V is TRBV7-8 and J is TRBJ2-1; 16 nucleotides line up with TRBD2. The J segment lost 9 bases and the V segment lost 4 bases, leaving 9 bases of the junction unmatched. Germline values: CDR1 SGHVS, CDR2 FQNEAQ. The CDR3 loop spans 17 amino acids.

The sample holds a few counts of this clone. The chain is built from TRBV10-1 and TRBJ2-5; 7 bases agree with TRBD1. The DNA end lines up better with TRBJ2-7; the J call may be wrong. This CDR3 is built from 15 residues. CDR1 is WNHNN, CDR2 SYGVQD, per germline (reference sequence). CDR3 region: CASSPGQDYPYEQYF. The CDR3 nucleotides are TGCGCCAGCAGCCCTGGACAGGATTACCCCTACGAGCAGTACTTC.

The chain combines TRBV5-1 with TRBJ2-7; 10 nucleotides match TRBD2. The V gene end was trimmed by 0 bases and the J gene end by 6 bases; junction bases not matched to a gene: 6. Germline CDR1 and CDR2: SGHRS and YFSETQ. The CDR3 contains 15 residues. This chain's CDR3 is CASSLAPSGSSEQYF. The CDR3 DNA reads TGCGCCAGCAGCTTGGCCCCTAGCGGGAGTAGCGAGCAGTACTTC.

The rearrangement links TRBV19 to TRBJ1-4; 7 bases are shared with TRBD1. Germline V gene data show CDR1 as LNHDA and CDR2 as SQIVND (reference sequence). The CDR3 is 14 residues long. J gave up 2 bases and V 8 bases, and 5 bases lay outside the gene matches. CDR3 nucleotide sequence: TGTGCCAGTGGGTGGGACAGCACTAATGAAAAACTGTTTTTT. It is translated as CASGWDSTNEKLFF.

The chain couples TRBV6-1 to TRBJ1-1, with TRBD1 matching 8 bases. V dropped 3 bases and J dropped 4; count of bases not matched to a gene: 7. The CDR3 extends over 15 amino acids. Germline V gene sequence: CDR1 MNHNS, CDR2 SASEGT. The DNA of the CDR3 is TGTGCCAGCAGTGAGACACAGGGGGGAGGCACTGAAGCTTTCTTT. Amino acid sequence: CASSETQGGGTEAFF.

V and J are TRBV30 and TRBJ2-7; 12 bases fit TRBD1. Germline V lookup: CDR1 GTSNPN, CDR2 SVGIG (reference sequence). The V and J ends lost 2 bases and 1 base, in that order; junction bases with no gene match: 3. This CDR3 is built from 15 residues. CDR3 amino acids: CAWSTGQGASYEQYF. In nucleotides, the CDR3 is TGTGCCTGGAGTACGGGACAGGGGGCGTCCTACGAGCAGTACTTC.

The chain joins TRBV27 to TRBJ2-7; possible D gene TRBD2, 7 bases. The CDR3 is 15 amino acids. CDR1 and CDR2 from the germline V gene are MNHEY and SMNVEV (reference sequence). The V and J ends lost 1 base and 7 bases respectively, with 17 bases between them. Written as DNA, the CDR3 is TGTGCCAGCAGTTTATACCGCGGGGGCTTTTGGGAGCAGTACTTC. Translation gives CASSLYRGGFWEQYF.